This is a list of T cell receptor beta chains from one sample in a study of human T cells and chemical hapten exposure. TCRdb ran MiXCR on the RACE reads and lists one entry per CDR3 protein. Of about 120,000 distinct CDR3 sequences listed, approximately 10% are singletons. The source was whole blood, collected in connection with sensitization to the hapten diphenylcyclopropenone (DPC). The receptors here all came from a woman between 50 and 59 years old with alopecia areata. Some clones in this sample may be carry-over from other donors' samples. Both conserved end residues are part of each CDR3. D genes are given only for firm matches. A row's size may be missing; if present it is once, few, many or a size class.

abundance	d_gene	v_gene	j_gene	CDR3nt	CDR3aa
few	-	TRBV3-1	TRBJ2-2	TGTGCCAGCAGCCAAGGTGGGACCACGAACACCGGGGAGCTGTTTTTT	CASSQGGTTNTGELFF
few	TRBD1	TRBV24-1	TRBJ1-2	TGTGCCACAGCACCGGGACAGGGACCGTATGGCTACACCTTC	CATAPGQGPYGYTF
many	-	TRBV6-5	TRBJ2-7	TGTGCCAGCAGTTACCCGGGGGCAGGGAACGAGCAGTACTTC	CASSYPGAGNEQYF
few	-	TRBV5-1	TRBJ2-3	TGCGCCAGCAGCTTGCCCTCTTCCGCAGATACGCAGTATTTT	CASSLPSSADTQYF
-	-	TRBV7-2	TRBJ1-2	TGTGCCAGCAGCTTACGGGGGCGCAGAATAGAGGGTTATGGCTACACCTTC	CASSLRGRRIEGYGYTF
many	-	TRBV6-5	TRBJ2-1	TGTGCCAGCAGTTACACCCTTTCGAGGGAGCAGTTCTTC	CASSYTLSREQFF
few	-	TRBV9	TRBJ1-1	TGTGCCAGCAGCGTACTACACAATACCATGAACACTGAAGCTTTCTTT	CASSVLHNTMNTEAFF
many	TRBD2	TRBV7-2	TRBJ2-3	TGTGCCAGCAGCCCTGGACTAGCGGGAGGAAGAGATACGCAGTATTTT	CASSPGLAGGRDTQYF
few	TRBD2	TRBV11-3	TRBJ2-1	TGTGCCAGCAGCTTTCGGCGGGAGGGGGCGGATGAGCAGTTCTTC	CASSFRREGADEQFF
many	TRBD2	TRBV6-4	TRBJ2-2	TGTGCCACCCGGACTAGCGGTCGGAACACCGGGGAGCTGTTTTTT	CATRTSGRNTGELFF
-	-	TRBV2	TRBJ1-3	TGTGCCAGCAGTGAAGCAAGGCCCTTCTCTGGAAACACCATATATTTT	CASSEARPFSGNTIYF
-	-	TRBV3-1	TRBJ1-1	TGTGCCAGCAGCCAAGAAGGGACTCGGGGCCCTGAAGCTTTCTTT	CASSQEGTRGPEAFF
-	-	TRBV7-2	TRBJ2-7	TGTGCCAGCAGCTCCGGATACGGGGATTACGAGCAGTACTTC	CASSSGYGDYEQYF
-	-	TRBV5-4	TRBJ1-1	TGTGCCAGCAGCTTGGAAGGGGGGCGCGGCACTGAAGCTTTCTTT	CASSLEGGRGTEAFF
-	-	TRBV2	TRBJ2-2	TGTGCCAGCAGGGGTGGATCGATTAACACCGGGGAGCTGTTTTTT	CASRGGSINTGELFF
-	-	TRBV9	TRBJ2-5	TGTGCCAGCAGCGGGACCCTGGGGGAGACCCAGTACTTC	CASSGTLGETQYF
-	-	TRBV29-1	TRBJ2-7	TGCAGCGTGGGATTAGGAGAAGGCGAGCAGTACTTC	CSVGLGEGEQYF
few	-	TRBV7-8	TRBJ1-6	TGTGCCAGCAGCACCCTGGCTAATTCACCCCTCCACTTT	CASSTLANSPLHF
-	TRBD1	TRBV6-2/TRBV6-3	TRBJ2-1	TGTGCCAGCACCAGGACAGGGGTCAATGAGCAGTTCTTC	CASTRTGVNEQFF
-	TRBD2	TRBV6-5	TRBJ2-3	TGTGCCAGCAGCACCACTAGCGGGAGTTGCCATACGCAGTATTTT	CASSTTSGSCHTQYF
-	TRBD1	TRBV12-3/TRBV12-4	TRBJ2-1	TGTGCCAGCAGTCCCGGGACAGGGGGTAGGTACAATGAGCAGTTCTTC	CASSPGTGGRYNEQFF
many	TRBD1	TRBV5-1	TRBJ1-1	TGCGCCAGCAGCGGCAGGGGGGGGACCACTGAAGCTTTCTTT	CASSGRGGTTEAFF
few	TRBD2	TRBV4-1	TRBJ2-5	TGCGCCAGCAGCCAACCTAGCGGGAGGGCCAATTTTGAGACCCAGTACTTC	CASSQPSGRANFETQYF
few	-	TRBV28	TRBJ1-2	TGTGCCAGCAGCCGTGTTGGGTCTAACTATGGCTACACCTTC	CASSRVGSNYGYTF
few	-	TRBV28	TRBJ2-3	TGTGCCAGCAGTTTACTTGGAAGGCGGTCCACAGATACGCAGTATTTT	CASSLLGRRSTDTQYF
many	TRBD1	TRBV20-1	TRBJ1-4	TGCAGTGCTAGAGATCCCTTTACAGGGGGCGATGAAAAACTGTTTTTT	CSARDPFTGGDEKLFF
-	-	TRBV27	TRBJ1-4	TGTGCCAGCACCGAGGGGGGGGGCACAAGCAAACTGTTTTTT	CASTEGGGTSKLFF
-	TRBD1	TRBV2	TRBJ2-5	TGTGCCAGCAGTGCTGGGACAGGGGGCGTACAAGAGACCCAGTACTTC	CASSAGTGGVQETQYF
-	TRBD1	TRBV27	TRBJ1-4	TGTGCCAGCAGTTCCCAGGGGGCACGTGAAAAACTGTTTTTT	CASSSQGAREKLFF
many	TRBD1	TRBV6-2/TRBV6-3	TRBJ1-2	TGTGCCAGCAGACAGGGGAGTGGGTCTAACTATGGCTACACCTTC	CASRQGSGSNYGYTF
-	-	TRBV29-1	TRBJ2-2	TGCAGCGTCGACAGCGGCACCGGGGAGCTGTTTTTT	CSVDSGTGELFF
-	TRBD2	TRBV6-5	TRBJ2-3	TGTGCCACCACTAGCGGCAGCACAGATACGCAGTATTTT	CATTSGSTDTQYF